A selection of T cell receptor beta chains follows, all from one sample in a study of shared clonotypes between healthy human individuals. TCRdb's table, derived via immunoSEQ multiplex PCR, lists solely in-frame clones and lacks some. The sample records approximately 1,500,000 clones, roughly 98% being singletons. The sequencing sample was made of naive CD4+ T cells sorted from blood. The receptor set was obtained from a man aged 25 to 40 in good health. Each CDR3 is given with its conserved first and last residue. A D gene is named only where the DNA matches it firmly. Only part of the rows carry a size: once, few, many, or a class if the clone is expanded.

v_call: TRBV27; clone_size: .; j_call: TRBJ1-4; d_call: .; cdr3_aa: CASSFRPLAGNEELFF; cdr3_nt: TGTGCCAGCAGTTTCCGACCCCTAGCGGGCAATGAGGAACTGTTTTTT
v_call: TRBV6-4; clone_size: .; j_call: TRBJ2-3; d_call: .; cdr3_aa: CASSNGRWGLGDTQYF; cdr3_nt: TGTGCCAGCAGCAACGGCAGGTGGGGGCTCGGAGATACGCAGTATTTT
v_call: TRBV5-1; clone_size: .; j_call: TRBJ2-1; d_call: .; cdr3_aa: CASRWGGEYNEQFF; cdr3_nt: TGCGCCAGCCGCTGGGGGGGCGAATACAATGAGCAGTTCTTC
v_call: TRBV11-2; clone_size: .; j_call: TRBJ2-7; d_call: TRBD2; cdr3_aa: CASSLRPSGYEQYF; cdr3_nt: TGTGCCAGCAGCTTACGGCCTAGCGGCTACGAGCAGTACTTC
v_call: TRBV28; clone_size: .; j_call: TRBJ2-1; d_call: TRBD2; cdr3_aa: CASRGQLAGPYVF; cdr3_nt: TGTGCCAGCAGGGGACAACTAGCGGGCCCTTACGTCTTC
v_call: TRBV28; clone_size: .; j_call: TRBJ2-7; d_call: .; cdr3_aa: CASSLSGDSYEQYF; cdr3_nt: TGTGCCAGCAGTTTATCGGGGGACTCCTACGAGCAGTACTTC
v_call: TRBV9; clone_size: .; j_call: TRBJ2-2; d_call: TRBD2; cdr3_aa: CASSVVSGGTSGSYAGELFF; cdr3_nt: TGTGCCAGCAGCGTAGTATCAGGGGGGACTAGCGGGAGTTACGCCGGGGAGCTGTTTTTT
v_call: TRBV20-1; clone_size: .; j_call: TRBJ2-1; d_call: TRBD1; cdr3_aa: CSASTGTVQFF; cdr3_nt: TGCAGTGCCTCCACCGGGACAGTACAGTTCTTC
v_call: TRBV5-1; clone_size: .; j_call: TRBJ2-7; d_call: TRBD1; cdr3_aa: CASSLGQGAREQYF; cdr3_nt: TGCGCCAGCAGCTTGGGGCAGGGGGCGAGGGAGCAGTACTTC
v_call: TRBV2; clone_size: .; j_call: TRBJ2-7; d_call: .; cdr3_aa: CASSEALSGYEQYF; cdr3_nt: TGTGCCAGCAGTGAAGCGCTTTCTGGGTACGAGCAGTACTTC
v_call: TRBV5-1; clone_size: .; j_call: TRBJ1-5; d_call: .; cdr3_aa: CASSLGWEQPQHF; cdr3_nt: TGCGCCAGCAGCTTGGGATGGGAGCAGCCCCAGCATTTT
v_call: TRBV23-1; clone_size: .; j_call: TRBJ2-5; d_call: .; cdr3_aa: CASTSRTALFRGRVETQYF; cdr3_nt: TGCGCCAGCACTTCCCGGACCGCATTGTTCCGAGGGCGTGTGGAGACCCAGTACTTC
v_call: TRBV5-8; clone_size: .; j_call: TRBJ1-5; d_call: .; cdr3_aa: CASSLVPSNQPQHF; cdr3_nt: TGTGCCAGCAGCTTGGTCCCGAGCAATCAGCCCCAGCATTTT
v_call: TRBV30; clone_size: .; j_call: TRBJ1-3; d_call: .; cdr3_aa: CAWSVGLGNTIYF; cdr3_nt: TGTGCCTGGAGTGTGGGCCTCGGAAACACCATATATTTT
v_call: TRBV5-4; clone_size: once; j_call: TRBJ2-3; d_call: TRBD1; cdr3_aa: CASSLGQGTSTDTQYF; cdr3_nt: TGTGCCAGCAGCTTGGGACAGGGAACCAGCACAGATACGCAGTATTTT
v_call: TRBV6-1; clone_size: .; j_call: TRBJ2-1; d_call: TRBD2; cdr3_aa: CASSLAGVNEQFF; cdr3_nt: TGTGCCAGCTCTCTAGCGGGAGTAAATGAGCAGTTCTTC
v_call: TRBV2; clone_size: .; j_call: TRBJ2-5; d_call: .; cdr3_aa: CASSGEGAQAQYF; cdr3_nt: TGTGCCAGCAGTGGGGAAGGCGCCCAGGCCCAGTACTTC
v_call: TRBV13; clone_size: .; j_call: TRBJ1-1; d_call: .; cdr3_aa: CASSLLQGTEAFF; cdr3_nt: TGTGCCAGCAGCTTACTACAGGGCACTGAAGCTTTCTTT
v_call: TRBV9; clone_size: .; j_call: TRBJ2-3; d_call: .; cdr3_aa: CASSARSGHPSTDTQYF; cdr3_nt: TGTGCCAGCAGCGCCCGGAGCGGGCATCCGAGCACAGATACGCAGTATTTT
v_call: TRBV5-6; clone_size: .; j_call: TRBJ2-3; d_call: TRBD2; cdr3_aa: CASSLGLAGSLGTDTQYF; cdr3_nt: TGTGCCAGCAGCTTGGGACTAGCGGGCTCCCTTGGCACAGATACGCAGTATTTT
v_call: TRBV10-3; clone_size: .; j_call: TRBJ2-3; d_call: .; cdr3_aa: CAISESGASTDTQYF; cdr3_nt: TGTGCCATCAGTGAGTCCGGAGCTAGCACAGATACGCAGTATTTT
v_call: TRBV4-1; clone_size: .; j_call: TRBJ2-3; d_call: .; cdr3_aa: CASSQSPRWDTQYF; cdr3_nt: TGCGCCAGCAGCCAATCCCCTAGATGGGATACGCAGTATTTT
v_call: TRBV5-8; clone_size: .; j_call: TRBJ1-1; d_call: TRBD1; cdr3_aa: CASSYRGLHAEAFF; cdr3_nt: TGTGCCAGCAGCTACAGGGGGCTCCACGCTGAAGCTTTCTTT
v_call: TRBV6-4; clone_size: .; j_call: TRBJ2-3; d_call: TRBD2; cdr3_aa: CASSALAGGPPYTDTQYF; cdr3_nt: TGTGCCAGCAGCGCGCTAGCGGGAGGGCCGCCATACACAGATACGCAGTATTTT
v_call: TRBV7-2; clone_size: .; j_call: TRBJ1-2; d_call: .; cdr3_aa: CASSLRGNYGYTF; cdr3_nt: TGTGCCAGCAGCTTAAGGGGGAACTATGGCTACACCTTC
v_call: TRBV12-2; clone_size: .; j_call: TRBJ2-3; d_call: .; cdr3_aa: CASRFPLFPQRESTDTQYF; cdr3_nt: TGTGCAAGTCGCTTTCCCCTCTTCCCCCAACGGGAGTCAACAGATACGCAGTATTTT
v_call: TRBV18; clone_size: .; j_call: TRBJ1-3; d_call: .; cdr3_aa: CASSPPNRAGSDTIYF; cdr3_nt: TGTGCCAGCTCACCACCGAACAGGGCCGGATCAGACACCATATATTTT
v_call: TRBV7-7; clone_size: once; j_call: TRBJ1-1; d_call: .; cdr3_aa: CASSLFRGGNTEAFF; cdr3_nt: TGTGCCAGCAGCTTATTCAGGGGAGGGAACACTGAAGCTTTCTTT
v_call: TRBV4-3; clone_size: once; j_call: TRBJ2-2; d_call: .; cdr3_aa: CASSTARTGANTGELFF; cdr3_nt: TGCGCCAGCAGCACCGCTCGCACGGGAGCGAACACCGGGGAGCTGTTTTTT
v_call: TRBV28; clone_size: .; j_call: TRBJ1-2; d_call: .; cdr3_aa: CASSFGDRRGHYGYTF; cdr3_nt: TGTGCCAGCAGTTTTGGGGACCGCAGGGGTCACTATGGCTACACCTTC
v_call: TRBV9; clone_size: .; j_call: TRBJ2-5; d_call: TRBD2; cdr3_aa: CASSVGTSGLQETQYF; cdr3_nt: TGTGCCAGCAGCGTAGGAACTAGCGGGTTACAAGAGACCCAGTACTTC
v_call: TRBV5-4; clone_size: .; j_call: TRBJ2-2; d_call: .; cdr3_aa: CASSPVKAFGSDTGELFF; cdr3_nt: TGTGCCAGCAGCCCAGTGAAGGCGTTCGGGAGTGATACCGGGGAGCTGTTTTTT
v_call: TRBV2; clone_size: once; j_call: TRBJ2-1; d_call: .; cdr3_aa: CASNGGVYNEQFF; cdr3_nt: TGTGCCAGCAATGGAGGAGTCTACAATGAGCAGTTCTTC
v_call: TRBV7-2; clone_size: .; j_call: TRBJ2-3; d_call: .; cdr3_aa: CASSLNQGGYGTDTQYF; cdr3_nt: TGTGCCAGCAGCTTAAATCAGGGGGGGTATGGCACAGATACGCAGTATTTT
v_call: TRBV10-3; clone_size: .; j_call: TRBJ2-7; d_call: .; cdr3_aa: CAISDPPGWRTTYEQYF; cdr3_nt: TGTGCCATCAGTGATCCGCCCGGGTGGCGAACGACCTACGAGCAGTACTTC
v_call: TRBV11-2; clone_size: .; j_call: TRBJ1-5; d_call: .; cdr3_aa: CASSLGSYQPQHF; cdr3_nt: TGTGCCAGCAGCTTGGGCAGCTATCAGCCCCAGCATTTT
v_call: TRBV28; clone_size: .; j_call: TRBJ1-3; d_call: .; cdr3_aa: CASWGGSGNTIYF; cdr3_nt: TGTGCCAGCTGGGGAGGCTCTGGAAACACCATATATTTT
v_call: TRBV5-1; clone_size: once; j_call: TRBJ1-5; d_call: .; cdr3_aa: CASTPPGKPGHQPQHF; cdr3_nt: TGCGCCAGCACACCCCCAGGGAAACCAGGGCATCAGCCCCAGCATTTT
v_call: TRBV5-4; clone_size: .; j_call: TRBJ2-7; d_call: TRBD1; cdr3_aa: CASSRTGGDEQYF; cdr3_nt: TGTGCCAGCAGCCGGACAGGGGGCGACGAGCAGTACTTC
v_call: TRBV7-3; clone_size: .; j_call: TRBJ2-1; d_call: .; cdr3_aa: CASSLGGSTGEQFF; cdr3_nt: TGTGCCAGCAGCTTAGGAGGTAGTACGGGTGAGCAGTTCTTC
v_call: TRBV28; clone_size: once; j_call: TRBJ2-3; d_call: .; cdr3_aa: CASSLPTATDTQYF; cdr3_nt: TGTGCCAGCAGTCTACCGACAGCAACAGATACGCAGTATTTT